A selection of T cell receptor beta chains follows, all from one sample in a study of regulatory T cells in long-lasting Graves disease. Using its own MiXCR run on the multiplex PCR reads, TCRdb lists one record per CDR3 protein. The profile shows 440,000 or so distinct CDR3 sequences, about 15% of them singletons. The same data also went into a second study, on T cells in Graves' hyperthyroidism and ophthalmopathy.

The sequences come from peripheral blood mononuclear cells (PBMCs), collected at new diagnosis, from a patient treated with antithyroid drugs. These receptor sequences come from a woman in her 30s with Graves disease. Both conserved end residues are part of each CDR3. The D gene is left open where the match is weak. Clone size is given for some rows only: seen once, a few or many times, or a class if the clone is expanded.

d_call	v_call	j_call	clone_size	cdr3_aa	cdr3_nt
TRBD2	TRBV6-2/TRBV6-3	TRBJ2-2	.	CASSALTSGRTGELFF	TGTGCCAGCAGTGCCTTGACTAGCGGGAGGACCGGGGAGCTGTTTTTT
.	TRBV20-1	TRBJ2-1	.	CSASTRSSYNEQFF	TGCAGTGCTAGTACGAGAAGCTCCTACAATGAGCAGTTCTTC
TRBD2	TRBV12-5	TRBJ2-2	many	CASGFGTSGRGTGELFF	TGTGCTAGTGGTTTCGGGACTAGCGGGAGGGGAACCGGGGAGCTGTTTTTT
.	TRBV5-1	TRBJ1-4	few	CASSLGTPHATNEKLFF	TGCGCCAGCAGCTTGGGGACACCACATGCAACTAATGAAAAACTGTTTTTT
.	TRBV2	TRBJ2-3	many	CASTLSDRFTDTQYF	TGTGCCAGCACCCTATCCGACAGGTTTACAGATACGCAGTATTTT
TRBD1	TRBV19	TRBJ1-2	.	CASNPTGTYGYTF	TGTGCCAGTAACCCGACAGGGACCTATGGCTACACCTTC
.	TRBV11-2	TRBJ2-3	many	CASSLRGWSDTQYF	TGTGCCAGCAGCTTACGGGGGTGGTCAGATACGCAGTATTTT
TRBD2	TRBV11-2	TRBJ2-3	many	CASSPPSGLAVGMWDTQYF	TGTGCCAGCAGCCCCCCCTCTGGACTAGCGGTCGGAATGTGGGATACGCAGTATTTT
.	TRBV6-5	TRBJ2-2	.	CASSYSSDHNTGELFF	TGTGCCAGCAGTTACTCGTCAGACCATAACACCGGGGAGCTGTTTTTT
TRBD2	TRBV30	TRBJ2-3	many	CASRPSGRTDTQYF	TGTGCCTCCCGGCCTAGCGGGAGGACAGATACGCAGTATTTT
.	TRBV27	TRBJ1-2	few	CASRGGAGDGYTF	TGTGCCAGCAGGGGAGGGGCGGGTGATGGCTACACCTTC
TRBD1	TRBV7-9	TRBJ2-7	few	CASSQGDRSSYEQYF	TGTGCCAGCAGCCAGGGGGATAGGAGCTCCTACGAGCAGTACTTC
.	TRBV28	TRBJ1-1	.	CASSALRVRNTEAFF	TGTGCCAGCAGTGCCCTCAGGGTCAGGAACACTGAAGCTTTCTTT
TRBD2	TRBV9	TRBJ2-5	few	CASSVAWAGGPVQETQYF	TGTGCCAGCAGCGTAGCGTGGGCGGGAGGCCCGGTCCAAGAGACCCAGTACTTC
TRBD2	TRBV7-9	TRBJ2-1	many	CASSPTSGGYNEQFF	TGTGCCAGCAGCCCCACTAGCGGGGGTTACAATGAGCAGTTCTTC
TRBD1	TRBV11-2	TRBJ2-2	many	CASSFSRTGRTGELFF	TGTGCCAGCAGCTTTTCCCGGACAGGACGCACCGGGGAGCTGTTTTTT
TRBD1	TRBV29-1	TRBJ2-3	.	CSVEGQAGPDTQYF	TGCAGCGTAGAGGGACAGGCGGGGCCAGATACGCAGTATTTT
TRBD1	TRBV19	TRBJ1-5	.	CASSRLTQGVRGKPQHF	TGTGCCAGCAGTAGATTAACACAGGGGGTTCGGGGGAAGCCCCAGCATTTT
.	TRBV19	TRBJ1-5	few	CASSKQGEVNQPQHF	TGTGCCAGTAGTAAGCAGGGAGAGGTAAATCAGCCCCAGCATTTT
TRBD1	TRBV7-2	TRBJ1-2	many	CASSRDSGGGELGGYTF	TGTGCCAGCAGCCGGGACAGCGGAGGAGGTGAATTGGGTGGCTACACCTTC
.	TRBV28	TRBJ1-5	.	CASSSTLGRWDSNQPQHF	TGTGCCAGCAGTTCTACGCTAGGACGTTGGGATAGCAATCAGCCCCAGCATTTT
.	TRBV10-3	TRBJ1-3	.	CAISESSGSSGNTIYF	TGTGCCATCAGTGAGTCGTCAGGGTCATCTGGAAACACCATATATTTT
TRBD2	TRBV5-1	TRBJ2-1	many	CASSLLAGATKGNEQFF	TGCGCCAGCAGCTTACTAGCGGGAGCGACTAAAGGCAATGAGCAGTTCTTC
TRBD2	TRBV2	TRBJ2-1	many	CASTEGAGGWNEQFF	TGTGCCAGCACCGAGGGAGCGGGAGGATGGAATGAGCAGTTCTTC
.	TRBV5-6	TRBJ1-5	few	CASSLAGQSHQPQHF	TGTGCCAGCAGCTTGGCTGGACAATCACATCAGCCCCAGCATTTT
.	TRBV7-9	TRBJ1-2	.	CASSYEVLGYGYTF	TGTGCCAGCAGCTACGAGGTTCTGGGCTATGGCTACACCTTC
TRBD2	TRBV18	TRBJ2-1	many	CASSGTSGYNEQFF	TGTGCCAGCTCAGGGACTAGCGGCTACAATGAGCAGTTCTTC
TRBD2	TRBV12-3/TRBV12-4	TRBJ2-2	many	CASSFLAGGNTGELFF	TGTGCCAGCAGTTTTCTAGCGGGAGGCAACACCGGGGAGCTGTTTTTT
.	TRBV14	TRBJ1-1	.	CASSQPYRIVNTEAFF	TGTGCCAGTAGTCAGCCTTACAGGATAGTGAACACTGAAGCTTTCTTT
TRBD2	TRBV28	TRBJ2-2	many	CASSGLAGRRATGELFF	TGTGCCAGCAGTGGACTAGCGGGACGTCGTGCCACCGGGGAGCTGTTTTTT
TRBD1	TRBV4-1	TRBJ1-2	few	CASSQDGDRGNYGYTF	TGCGCCAGCAGCCAAGATGGGGACAGGGGGAACTATGGCTACACCTTC
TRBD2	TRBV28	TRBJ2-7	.	CASSLAGGGKHFYEQYF	TGTGCCAGCAGTTTAGCGGGAGGGGGTAAGCATTTCTACGAGCAGTACTTC
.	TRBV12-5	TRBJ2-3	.	CASGLGVDTQYF	TGTGCTAGTGGACTGGGGGTAGATACGCAGTATTTT
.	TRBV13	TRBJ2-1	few	CASSYSKNEQFF	TGTGCCAGCAGCTATTCTAAGAATGAGCAGTTCTTC
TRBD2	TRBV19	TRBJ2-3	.	CASRWQVAGGADTQYF	TGTGCCAGTAGGTGGCAAGTCGCGGGAGGCGCAGATACGCAGTATTTT
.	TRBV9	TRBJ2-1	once	CASSVQERVPWDEQFF	TGTGCCAGCAGCGTTCAAGAGCGGGTTCCCTGGGATGAGCAGTTCTTC
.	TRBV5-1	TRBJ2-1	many	CASSLARSVEQFF	TGCGCCAGCAGCTTGGCCCGCAGTGTGGAGCAGTTCTTC
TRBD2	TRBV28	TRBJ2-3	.	CASSPVGGSTDTQYF	TGTGCCAGCAGTCCGGTGGGGGGGAGCACAGATACGCAGTATTTT
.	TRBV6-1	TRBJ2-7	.	CASTEDRTHYEQYF	TGTGCCAGCACGGAGGACAGAACACACTACGAGCAGTACTTC
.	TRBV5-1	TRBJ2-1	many	CASSYHPPGHRSYNEQFF	TGCGCCAGCAGCTACCACCCCCCGGGACACCGCTCCTACAATGAGCAGTTCTTC
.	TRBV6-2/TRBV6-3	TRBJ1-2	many	CASSYSLGGGYTF	TGTGCCAGCAGTTACTCCCTGGGGGGCGGCTACACCTTC
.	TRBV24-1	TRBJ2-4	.	CATSGLGKDIQYF	TGTGCCACCAGTGGTCTTGGGAAGGACATTCAGTACTTC
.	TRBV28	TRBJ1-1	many	CASSLRSTGRETEAFF	TGTGCCAGCAGTTTAAGAAGTACAGGTAGGGAGACTGAAGCTTTCTTT
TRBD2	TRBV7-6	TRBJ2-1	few	CASSLVLRASGYNEQFF	TGTGCCAGCAGCTTAGTCCTTAGGGCTAGCGGCTACAATGAGCAGTTCTTC
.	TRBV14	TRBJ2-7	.	CASSQDPDGAYEQYF	TGTGCCAGCAGCCAAGACCCGGACGGGGCCTACGAGCAGTACTTC
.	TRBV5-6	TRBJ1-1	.	CASSLNDYRVRAEAFF	TGTGCCAGCAGCTTAAACGACTACAGGGTTCGGGCTGAAGCTTTCTTT
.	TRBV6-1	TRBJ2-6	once	CASSRPGPGTNVLTF	TGTGCCAGCAGTCGACCGGGACCTGGGACCAACGTCCTGACTTTC
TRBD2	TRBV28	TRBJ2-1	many	CASSLGGSRHEQFF	TGTGCCAGCAGTTTGGGGGGGAGCAGGCATGAGCAGTTCTTC
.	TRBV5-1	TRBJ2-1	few	CASSLTGAADEQFF	TGCGCCAGCAGCTTGACAGGCGCTGCGGATGAGCAGTTCTTC
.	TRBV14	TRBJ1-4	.	CASSQERMAVATNEKLFF	TGTGCCAGCAGCCAAGAGAGAATGGCAGTTGCAACTAATGAAAAACTGTTTTTT
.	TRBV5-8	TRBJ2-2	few	CASARDLYTGELFF	TGTGCCAGCGCTAGGGATCTATACACCGGGGAGCTGTTTTTT
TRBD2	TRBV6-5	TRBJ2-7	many	CASSSARISGSYEQYF	TGTGCCAGCAGTTCCGCTCGAATTAGCGGGAGTTACGAGCAGTACTTC
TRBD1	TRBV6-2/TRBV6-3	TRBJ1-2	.	CATTTGTGFGYTF	TGTGCCACAACAACCGGGACAGGATTTGGCTACACCTTC
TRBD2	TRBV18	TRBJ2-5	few	CASSPGLAGVGSATQYF	TGTGCCAGCTCACCAGGACTAGCGGGAGTTGGTTCTGCGACCCAGTACTTC
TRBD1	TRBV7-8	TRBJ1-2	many	CASSLRGGITGQVDGYTF	TGTGCCAGCAGCTTAAGAGGGGGGATTACGGGACAGGTAGATGGCTACACCTTC
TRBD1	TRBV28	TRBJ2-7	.	CASRKTGGTTKEQYF	TGTGCCAGCAGAAAGACAGGGGGAACTACGAAGGAGCAGTACTTC